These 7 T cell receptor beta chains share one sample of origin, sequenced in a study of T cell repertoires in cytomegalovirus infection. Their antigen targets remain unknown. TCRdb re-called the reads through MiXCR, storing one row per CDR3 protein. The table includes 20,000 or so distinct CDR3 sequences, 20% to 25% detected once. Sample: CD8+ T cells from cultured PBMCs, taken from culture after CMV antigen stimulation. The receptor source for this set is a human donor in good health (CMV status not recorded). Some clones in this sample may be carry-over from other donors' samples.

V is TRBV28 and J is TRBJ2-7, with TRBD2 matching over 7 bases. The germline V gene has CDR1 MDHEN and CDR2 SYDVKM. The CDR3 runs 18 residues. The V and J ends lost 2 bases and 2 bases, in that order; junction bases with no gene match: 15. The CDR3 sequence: CASSLEPVGGSKPYEQYF. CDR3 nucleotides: TGTGCCAGCAGTTTAGAGCCAGTGGGGGGGAGCAAACCCTACGAGCAGTACTTC.

The CDR3 is CSGLVSTGYEQYF. For the CDR3, the DNA is TGCAGTGGCCTTGTGTCTACGGGTTACGAGCAGTACTTC. This chain connects TRBV20-1 to TRBJ2-7; D unresolved. Germline V gives CDR1 DFQATT, CDR2 SNEGSKA (reference sequence). V lost 7 bases and J 4 bases, leaving 17 bases between the germline ends. The CDR3 is made up of 13 amino acids.

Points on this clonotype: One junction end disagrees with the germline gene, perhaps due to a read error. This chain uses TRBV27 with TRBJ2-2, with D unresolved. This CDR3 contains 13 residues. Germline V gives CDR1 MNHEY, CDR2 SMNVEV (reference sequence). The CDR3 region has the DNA TGTGCCAGCAGTGTATCGGCCTCCGGGGAGCTGTTTTTT. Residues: CASSVSASGELFF.

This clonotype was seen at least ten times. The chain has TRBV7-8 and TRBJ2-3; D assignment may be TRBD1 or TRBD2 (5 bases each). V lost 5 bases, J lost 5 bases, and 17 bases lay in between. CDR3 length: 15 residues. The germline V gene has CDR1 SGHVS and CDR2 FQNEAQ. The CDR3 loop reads CASSAPGPREDTQYF. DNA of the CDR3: TGTGCCAGCAGCGCACCGGGGCCGAGGGAAGATACGCAGTATTTT.

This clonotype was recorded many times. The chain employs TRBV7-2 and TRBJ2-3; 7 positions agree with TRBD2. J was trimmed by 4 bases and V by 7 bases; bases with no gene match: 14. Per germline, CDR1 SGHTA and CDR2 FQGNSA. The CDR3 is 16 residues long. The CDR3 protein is CASTPDWAGVADTQYF. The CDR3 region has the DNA TGTGCCAGCACCCCGGATTGGGCGGGGGTCGCAGATACGCAGTATTTT.

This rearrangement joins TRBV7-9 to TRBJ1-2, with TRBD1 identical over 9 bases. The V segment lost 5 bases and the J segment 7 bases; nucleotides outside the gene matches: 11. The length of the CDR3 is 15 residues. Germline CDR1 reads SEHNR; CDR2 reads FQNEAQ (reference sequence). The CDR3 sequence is CASSGTGTGSLGYTF. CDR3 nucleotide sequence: TGTGCCAGCAGCGGAACCGGGACAGGGTCTCTTGGCTACACCTTC.

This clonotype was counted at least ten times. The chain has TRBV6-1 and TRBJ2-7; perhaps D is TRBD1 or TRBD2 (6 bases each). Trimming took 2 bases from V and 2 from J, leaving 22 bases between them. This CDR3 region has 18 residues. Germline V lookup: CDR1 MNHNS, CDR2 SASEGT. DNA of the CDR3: TGTGCCAGCAGTGAACCCCCCGGATCGGGGGCTACCCCCTACGAGCAGTACTTC. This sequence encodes CASSEPPGSGATPYEQYF.